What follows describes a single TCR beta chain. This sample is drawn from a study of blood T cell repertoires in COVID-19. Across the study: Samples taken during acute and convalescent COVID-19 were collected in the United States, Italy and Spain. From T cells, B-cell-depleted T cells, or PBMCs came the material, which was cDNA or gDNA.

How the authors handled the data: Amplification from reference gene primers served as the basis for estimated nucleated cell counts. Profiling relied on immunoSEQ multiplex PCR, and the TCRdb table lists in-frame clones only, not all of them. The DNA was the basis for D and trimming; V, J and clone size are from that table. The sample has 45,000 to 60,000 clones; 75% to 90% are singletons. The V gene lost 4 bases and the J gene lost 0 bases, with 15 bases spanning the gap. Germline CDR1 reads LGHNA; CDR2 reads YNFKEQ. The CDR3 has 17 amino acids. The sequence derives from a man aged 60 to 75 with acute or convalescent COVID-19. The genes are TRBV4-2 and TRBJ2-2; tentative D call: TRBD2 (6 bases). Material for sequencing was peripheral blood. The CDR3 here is CASSPRTGTPNTGELFF. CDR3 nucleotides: TGTGCCAGCAGCCCAAGGACCGGGACTCCGAACACCGGGGAGCTGTTTTTT.